This is a list of T cell receptor beta chains from one sample in a study of blood T cell repertoires in COVID-19. Clones were sequenced by immunoSEQ multiplex PCR, and TCRdb holds only the in-frame ones, with some missing. The sample lists roughly 290,000 clones; over 75% were seen once. Sequenced: peripheral blood. The receptors derive from a woman between 50 and 59 years old who had recovered from COVID-19. The CDR3 runs from the conserved cysteine through the conserved F or W. D genes are given only for firm matches. Expanded clones are given a class, and other clones once, few, many or no size at all.

13,-,TRBJ2-3,-,TRBV6-2/TRBV6-3,CASSELERDTQYF,TGTGCCAGCAGTGAGCTAGAAAGAGATACGCAGTATTTT
14,-,TRBJ2-4,-,TRBV7-2,CASSFPDRPGIQYF,TGTGCCAGCAGCTTCCCCGACAGGCCGGGCATTCAGTACTTC
16,TRBD1,TRBJ1-5,-,TRBV28,CASRPESGTGIQPQHF,TGTGCCAGCAGACCCGAGAGCGGGACAGGGATTCAGCCCCAGCATTTT
15,-,TRBJ2-1,-,TRBV5-5,CASSSGIAPHNEQFF,TGTGCCAGCAGCTCCGGGATCGCCCCCCACAATGAGCAGTTCTTC
14,-,TRBJ2-2,-,TRBV10-3,CAIGGASDTGELFF,TGTGCCATCGGAGGTGCCAGCGACACCGGGGAGCTGTTTTTT
15,-,TRBJ2-3,-,TRBV7-2,CASSLVAAYEEAQYF,TGTGCCAGCAGCTTAGTAGCAGCTTATGAAGAGGCGCAGTATTTT
17,TRBD1,TRBJ1-5,many,TRBV6-2/TRBV6-3,CASSYRNRGTSAEPQHF,TGTGCCAGCAGTTACAGGAACAGGGGAACCTCAGCGGAGCCCCAGCATTTT
15,-,TRBJ2-3,-,TRBV5-1,CASSPVGDEGDTQYF,TGCGCCAGCAGCCCTGTTGGTGACGAGGGAGATACGCAGTATTTT
14,-,TRBJ2-5,once,TRBV7-9,CASSLALGRETQYF,TGTGCCAGCAGCTTAGCGCTGGGGAGGGAGACCCAGTACTTC
15,-,TRBJ1-3,few,TRBV4-2,CASSQDRFSGNTIYF,TGTGCCAGCAGCCAAGATAGATTCTCTGGAAACACCATATATTTT
17,TRBD1,TRBJ1-1,-,TRBV7-3,CASSKTGGGSMNTEAFF,TGTGCCAGCAGCAAGACAGGGGGCGGAAGCATGAACACTGAAGCTTTCTTT
13,TRBD1,TRBJ1-2,once,TRBV2,CARGGEGAGGYTF,TGTGCCAGAGGGGGAGAGGGGGCAGGTGGCTACACCTTC
14,-,TRBJ2-3,-,TRBV14,CASSLLSSTDTQYF,TGTGCCAGCAGCCTACTCTCTTCAACAGATACGCAGTATTTT
14,-,TRBJ1-1,-,TRBV25-1,CASSVSGRNTEAFF,TGTGCCAGCAGTGTGAGCGGGAGGAACACTGAAGCTTTCTTT
15,-,TRBJ1-4,-,TRBV6-5,CASSPIDSTNEKLFF,TGTGCCAGCAGCCCCATTGACTCAACTAATGAAAAACTGTTTTTT
15,-,TRBJ2-7,once,TRBV6-5,CASSPRWRAENEQYF,TGTGCCAGCAGTCCCCGGTGGAGGGCTGAGAACGAGCAGTACTTC
16,TRBD2,TRBJ2-5,-,TRBV5-6,CASSLPASGVGETQYF,TGTGCCAGCAGCTTGCCGGCTAGCGGGGTGGGAGAGACCCAGTACTTC
15,TRBD2,TRBJ2-3,-,TRBV7-3,CASSPGLAGADTQYF,TGTGCCAGCAGCCCGGGACTAGCGGGAGCGGATACGCAGTATTTT
13,-,TRBJ1-2,-,TRBV2,CASSEIGEWGYTF,TGTGCCAGCAGTGAAATTGGGGAGTGGGGCTACACCTTC
13,TRBD1,TRBJ1-2,-,TRBV7-2,CASSSRGNYGYTF,TGTGCCAGCAGCTCCAGGGGGAACTATGGCTACACCTTC
14,TRBD1,TRBJ2-3,-,TRBV7-2,CASSLNRGPDTQYF,TGTGCCAGCAGCTTAAACAGGGGGCCAGATACGCAGTATTTT
15,-,TRBJ2-1,-,TRBV9,CASSVVGGPRNEQFF,TGTGCCAGCAGCGTAGTGGGCGGGCCACGCAATGAGCAGTTCTTC
16,-,TRBJ2-7,-,TRBV21-1,CASSSQVERENYEQYF,TGTGCCAGCAGCAGCCAGGTGGAGCGGGAGAATTACGAGCAGTACTTC
15,TRBD2,TRBJ2-2,-,TRBV19,CASSGSGGNTGELFF,TGTGCCAGTAGCGGTAGCGGGGGGAACACCGGGGAGCTGTTTTTT
15,-,TRBJ2-5,once,TRBV4-1,CASNSPGASRQTQYF,TGCGCCAGCAATTCACCCGGAGCCTCTCGGCAGACCCAGTACTTC
13,TRBD1,TRBJ1-1,-,TRBV7-2,CASSTNRGTEAFF,TGTGCCAGCAGCACAAACAGGGGTACTGAAGCTTTCTTT
17,-,TRBJ2-7,-,TRBV7-9,CASSLGVGSASSYEQYF,TGTGCCAGCAGCTTAGGAGTAGGTAGCGCGAGCTCCTACGAGCAGTACTTC
15,TRBD2,TRBJ2-1,-,TRBV7-2,CASSLASLAYNEQFF,TGTGCCAGCAGCTTAGCGTCACTAGCGTACAATGAGCAGTTCTTC
13,TRBD2,TRBJ2-1,-,TRBV30,CAWSGLAGNEQFF,TGTGCCTGGAGTGGACTAGCGGGGAATGAGCAGTTCTTC
14,-,TRBJ2-4,once,TRBV28,CASLAQGPKNIQYF,TGTGCCAGCCTCGCCCAGGGGCCCAAAAACATTCAGTACTTC
13,-,TRBJ2-3,-,TRBV12-3/TRBV12-4,CASKRNFGDTQYF,TGTGCCAGCAAGCGAAATTTTGGGGATACGCAGTATTTT
15,-,TRBJ1-3,once,TRBV28,CASSLYGSSGNTIYF,TGTGCCAGCAGTTTATACGGGAGCTCTGGAAACACCATATATTTT
16,-,TRBJ2-6,few,TRBV6-2/TRBV6-3,CASSYSIRAGANVLTF,TGTGCCAGCAGTTACTCGATCAGGGCTGGGGCCAACGTCCTGACTTTC
14,-,TRBJ1-4,-,TRBV25-1,CASSTSGRWEKLFF,TGTGCCAGCAGTACATCCGGGAGGTGGGAGAAACTGTTTTTT
13,-,TRBJ1-6,-,TRBV19,CASSGQGKTPLHF,TGTGCCAGTAGTGGGCAGGGGAAGACACCCCTCCACTTT